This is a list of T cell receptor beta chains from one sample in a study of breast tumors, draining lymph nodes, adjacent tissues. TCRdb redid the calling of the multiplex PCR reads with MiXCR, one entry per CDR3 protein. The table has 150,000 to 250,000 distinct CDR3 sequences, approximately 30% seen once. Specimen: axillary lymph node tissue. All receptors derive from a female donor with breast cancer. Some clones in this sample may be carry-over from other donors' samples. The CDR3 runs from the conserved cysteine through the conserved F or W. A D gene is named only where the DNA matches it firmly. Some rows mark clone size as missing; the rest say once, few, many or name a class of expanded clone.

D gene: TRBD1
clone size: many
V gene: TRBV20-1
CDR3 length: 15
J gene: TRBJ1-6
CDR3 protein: CSARSAGQGNSPLHF
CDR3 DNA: TGCAGTGCTAGATCCGCGGGACAGGGGAATTCACCCCTCCACTTT

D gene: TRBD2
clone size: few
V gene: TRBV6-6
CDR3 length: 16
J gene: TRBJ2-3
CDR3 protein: CASSPMTSGSTDTQYF
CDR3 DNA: TGTGCCAGCTCACCGATGACTAGCGGATCCACAGATACGCAGTATTTT

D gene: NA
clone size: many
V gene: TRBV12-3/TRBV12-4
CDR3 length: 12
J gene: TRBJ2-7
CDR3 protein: CATSGPEREQYF
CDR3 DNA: TGTGCCACGTCCGGCCCGGAGAGGGAGCAGTACTTC

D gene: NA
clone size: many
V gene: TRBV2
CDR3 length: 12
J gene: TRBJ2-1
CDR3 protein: CASSVGVGEQFF
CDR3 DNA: TGTGCCAGCAGTGTGGGGGTGGGTGAGCAGTTCTTC

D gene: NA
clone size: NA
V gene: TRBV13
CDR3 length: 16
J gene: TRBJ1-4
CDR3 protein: CASSSGHAGANEKLFF
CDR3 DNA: TGTGCCAGCAGTTCGGGACACGCGGGGGCTAATGAAAAACTGTTTTTT

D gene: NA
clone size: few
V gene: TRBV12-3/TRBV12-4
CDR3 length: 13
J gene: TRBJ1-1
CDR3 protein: CASSRQEGTEAFF
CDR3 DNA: TGTGCCAGCAGTCGCCAGGAGGGCACTGAAGCTTTCTTT

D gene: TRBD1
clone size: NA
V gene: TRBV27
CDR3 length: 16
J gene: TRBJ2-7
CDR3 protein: CASSLLGTGGGYEQYF
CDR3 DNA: TGTGCCAGCAGTTTATTAGGCACAGGGGGCGGATACGAGCAGTACTTC

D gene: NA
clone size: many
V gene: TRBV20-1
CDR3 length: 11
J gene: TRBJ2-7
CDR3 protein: CSASGNYEQYF
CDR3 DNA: TGCAGTGCTAGCGGGAACTACGAGCAGTACTTC

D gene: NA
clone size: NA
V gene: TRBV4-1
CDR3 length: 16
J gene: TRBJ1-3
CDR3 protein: CASSHPGTRNGDTIYF
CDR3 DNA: TGTGCCAGCAGCCATCCCGGGACACGGAATGGAGACACCATATATTTT

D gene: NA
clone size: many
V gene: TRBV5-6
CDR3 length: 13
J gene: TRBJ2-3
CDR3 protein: CASSLGSTDTQYF
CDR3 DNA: TGTGCCAGCAGCCTAGGAAGCACAGATACGCAGTATTTT

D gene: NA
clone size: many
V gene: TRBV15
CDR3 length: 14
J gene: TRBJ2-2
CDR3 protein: CATSRDVGGNRLFF
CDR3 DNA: TGTGCCACCAGCAGAGATGTAGGAGGGAATAGGCTGTTTTTT

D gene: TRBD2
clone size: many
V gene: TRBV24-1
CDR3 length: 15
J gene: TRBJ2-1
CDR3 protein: CATSDASGSSGEQFF
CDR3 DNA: TGTGCCACCAGTGATGCTAGCGGGAGTAGTGGTGAGCAGTTCTTC

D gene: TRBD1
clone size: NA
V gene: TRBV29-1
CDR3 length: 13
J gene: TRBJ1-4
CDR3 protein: CSVDRDINEKLFF
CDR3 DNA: TGCAGCGTAGACAGGGACATCAATGAAAAACTGTTTTTT

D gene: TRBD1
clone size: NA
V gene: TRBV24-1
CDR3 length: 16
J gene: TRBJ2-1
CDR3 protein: CATSVDNRGIDNEQFF
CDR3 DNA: TGTGCCACCAGCGTTGACAACAGGGGGATTGACAATGAGCAGTTCTTC

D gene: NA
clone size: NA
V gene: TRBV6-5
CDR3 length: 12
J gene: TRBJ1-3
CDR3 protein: CASIGNGNTIYF
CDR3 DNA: TGTGCCAGCATCGGAAACGGAAACACCATATATTTT

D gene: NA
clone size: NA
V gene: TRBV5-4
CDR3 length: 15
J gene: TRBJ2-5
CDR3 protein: CASSLYPARTETQYF
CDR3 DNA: TGTGCCAGCAGCTTGTATCCCGCGAGGACGGAGACCCAGTACTTC

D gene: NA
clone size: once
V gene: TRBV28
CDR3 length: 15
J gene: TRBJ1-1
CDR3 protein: CASSLRQVLGTEAFF
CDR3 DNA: TGTGCCAGCAGTTTACGGCAGGTATTGGGCACTGAAGCTTTCTTT

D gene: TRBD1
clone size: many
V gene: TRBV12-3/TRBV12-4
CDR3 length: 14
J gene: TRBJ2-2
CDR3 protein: CASGRDRGGGELFF
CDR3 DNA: TGTGCCAGTGGGCGGGACAGGGGTGGCGGGGAGCTGTTTTTT

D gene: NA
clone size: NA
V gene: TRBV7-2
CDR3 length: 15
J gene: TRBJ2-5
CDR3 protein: CASSLGGRSQGTQDF
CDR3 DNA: TGTGCCAGCAGCTTAGGTGGCAGGAGTCAAGGGACCCAGGACTTC

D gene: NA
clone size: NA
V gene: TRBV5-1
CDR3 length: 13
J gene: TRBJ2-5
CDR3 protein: CASSLGSGGDQYF
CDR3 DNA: TGCGCCAGCAGCCTCGGTAGCGGTGGGGACCAGTACTTC

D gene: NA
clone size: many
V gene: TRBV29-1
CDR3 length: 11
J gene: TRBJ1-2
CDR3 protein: CSVRGSYGYTF
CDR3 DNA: TGCAGCGTAAGGGGTTCCTATGGCTACACCTTC

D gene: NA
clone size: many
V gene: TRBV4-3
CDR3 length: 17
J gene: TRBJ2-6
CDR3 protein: CASSQDPRGSGANVLTF
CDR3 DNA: TGCGCCAGCAGCCAAGATCCCAGGGGATCTGGGGCCAACGTCCTGACTTTC

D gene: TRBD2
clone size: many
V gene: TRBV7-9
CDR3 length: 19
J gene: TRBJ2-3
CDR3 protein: CASSFLSPSGGARADTQYF
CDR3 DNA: TGTGCCAGCAGCTTCCTATCGCCTAGCGGGGGGGCCAGGGCAGATACGCAGTATTTT

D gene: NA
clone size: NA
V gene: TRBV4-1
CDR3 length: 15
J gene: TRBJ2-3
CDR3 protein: CASSQGRTSTDTQYF
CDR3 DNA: TGCGCCAGCAGCCAAGGTCGGACTAGCACAGATACGCAGTATTTT

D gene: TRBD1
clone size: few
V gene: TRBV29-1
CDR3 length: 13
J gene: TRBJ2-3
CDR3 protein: CSVWTGATDEQYF
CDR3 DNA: TGCAGCGTTTGGACAGGGGCGACTGATGAGCAGTATTTT

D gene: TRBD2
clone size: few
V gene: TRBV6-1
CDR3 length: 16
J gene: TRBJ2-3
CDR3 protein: CASSPGLADHTDTQYF
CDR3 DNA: TGTGCCAGCAGTCCGGGACTAGCGGACCACACAGATACGCAGTATTTT

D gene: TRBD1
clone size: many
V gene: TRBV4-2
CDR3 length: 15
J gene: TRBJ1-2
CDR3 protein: CASSLGQESSYGYTF
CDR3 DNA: TGTGCCAGCAGTCTAGGACAGGAAAGCTCCTATGGCTACACCTTC

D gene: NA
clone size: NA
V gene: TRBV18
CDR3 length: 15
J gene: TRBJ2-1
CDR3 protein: CASSPTGHIDNEQFF
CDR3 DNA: TGTGCCAGCTCACCGACGGGACACATAGACAATGAGCAGTTCTTC

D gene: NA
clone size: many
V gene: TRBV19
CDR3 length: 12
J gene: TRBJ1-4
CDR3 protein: CASSPPGEKLFF
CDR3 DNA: TGTGCCAGTAGTCCCCCGGGTGAAAAACTGTTTTTT

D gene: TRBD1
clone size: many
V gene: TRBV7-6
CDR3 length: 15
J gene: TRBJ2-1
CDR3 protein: CASSPPGQGYNEQFF
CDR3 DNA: TGTGCCAGCAGCCCCCCCGGACAGGGCTACAATGAGCAGTTCTTC

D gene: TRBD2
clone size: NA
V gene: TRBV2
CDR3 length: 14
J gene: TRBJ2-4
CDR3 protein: CASSLSGVGYIQYF
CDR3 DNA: TGTGCCAGCAGTCTCAGCGGGGTGGGGTACATTCAGTACTTC

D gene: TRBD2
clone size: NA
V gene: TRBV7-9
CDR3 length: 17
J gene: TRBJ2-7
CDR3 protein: CASSTYGRGLAIYEQHF
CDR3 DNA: TGTGCCAGCAGCACTTATGGGAGGGGACTAGCGATCTACGAGCAGCACTTC

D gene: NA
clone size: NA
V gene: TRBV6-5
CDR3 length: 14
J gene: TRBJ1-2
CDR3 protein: CASSFGRAFYGYTF
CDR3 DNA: TGTGCCAGCAGTTTTGGCAGGGCTTTCTATGGCTACACCTTC

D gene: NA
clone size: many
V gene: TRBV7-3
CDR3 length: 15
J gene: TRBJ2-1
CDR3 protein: CASSYDRSSYNEQFF
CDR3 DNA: TGTGCCAGCAGTTACGACAGGAGCTCCTACAATGAGCAGTTCTTC

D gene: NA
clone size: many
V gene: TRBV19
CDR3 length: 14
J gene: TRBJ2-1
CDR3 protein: CASSIPGKVNEQFF
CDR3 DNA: TGTGCCAGTAGTATTCCAGGGAAGGTAAATGAGCAGTTCTTC

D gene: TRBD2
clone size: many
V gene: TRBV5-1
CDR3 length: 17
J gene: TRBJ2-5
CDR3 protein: CASSSQTSGRARETQYF
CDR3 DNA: TGCGCCAGCAGCTCCCAGACTAGCGGGAGGGCTAGAGAGACCCAGTACTTC

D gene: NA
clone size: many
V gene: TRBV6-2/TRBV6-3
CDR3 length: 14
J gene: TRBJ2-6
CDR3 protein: CASNPPGRANVLTF
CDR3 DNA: TGTGCCAGCAATCCCCCGGGACGAGCCAACGTCCTGACTTTC

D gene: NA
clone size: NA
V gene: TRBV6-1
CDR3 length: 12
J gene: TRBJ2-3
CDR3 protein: CASRHSTDTQYF
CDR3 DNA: TGTGCCAGCAGACACTCGACCGATACGCAGTATTTT

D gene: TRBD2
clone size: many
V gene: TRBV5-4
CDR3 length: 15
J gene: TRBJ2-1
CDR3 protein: CASTSGTSAYNEQFF
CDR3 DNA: TGTGCCAGCACTTCCGGGACTAGCGCCTACAATGAGCAGTTCTTC

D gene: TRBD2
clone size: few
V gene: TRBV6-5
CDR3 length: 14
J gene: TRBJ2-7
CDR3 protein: CASRLAGGPDEQYF
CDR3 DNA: TGTGCCAGCAGACTAGCGGGGGGGCCCGACGAGCAGTACTTC

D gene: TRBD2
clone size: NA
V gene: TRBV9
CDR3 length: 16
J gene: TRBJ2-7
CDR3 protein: CASSPGTSGTGYEQYF
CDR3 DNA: TGTGCCAGCAGCCCCGGGACTAGCGGGACCGGGTACGAGCAGTACTTC

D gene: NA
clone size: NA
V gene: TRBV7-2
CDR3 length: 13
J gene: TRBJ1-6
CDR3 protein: CASSSYRDSPLHF
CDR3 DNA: TGTGCCAGCAGCTCATACAGGGATTCACCCCTCCACTTT

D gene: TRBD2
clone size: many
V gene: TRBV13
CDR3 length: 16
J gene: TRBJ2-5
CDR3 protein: CASSPPRVGGGETQYF
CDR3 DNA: TGTGCCAGCAGCCCACCTCGGGTGGGGGGGGGAGAGACCCAGTACTTC

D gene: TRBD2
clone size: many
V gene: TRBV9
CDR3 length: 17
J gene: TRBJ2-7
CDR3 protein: CASKTLADSLLHYEQYF
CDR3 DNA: TGTGCCAGCAAGACCCTAGCGGATTCATTACTCCACTACGAGCAGTACTTC

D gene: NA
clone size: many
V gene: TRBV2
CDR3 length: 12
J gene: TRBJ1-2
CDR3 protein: CASSGQYYGYTF
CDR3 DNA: TGTGCCAGCAGCGGACAGTACTATGGCTACACCTTC